These 7 T cell receptor beta chains share one sample of origin, sequenced in a study of T cell responses to AZD1222 COVID-19 vaccine (dated by TCRdb to about 2021). In the paper's terms, the time point label means: baseline before first vaccination. The protocol used for the library was the immunoSEQ multiplex PCR assay. This is the immuneACCESS table as TCRdb keeps it, with only in-frame sequences that have V and J called. A part of the clones is gone; compared with another copy, unresolved V genes explain less than half, and the rest is unexplained. This sample is represented by approximately 160,000 clones; 80% to 95% of them were singletons. Approximately 4.8% of the sample is in the top ten clones. The source was peripheral blood, collected on day 0 of AZD1222 vaccination. The receptors originated from an adult in good health.

This chain links TRBV28 with TRBJ2-7; TRBD2 might be the D (6 bases). Trimming removed 7 bases at V and 2 bases at J, with 15 bases between. CDR3 length: 14 residues. Germline CDR1 MDHEN, CDR2 SYDVKM. The CDR3 loop is CASTFGGVAYEQYF. Here the CDR3 DNA reads TGTGCCAGCACCTTCGGGGGAGTGGCCTACGAGCAGTACTTC.

The chain carries TRBV19 and TRBJ1-5; TRBD1 might be the D (6 bases). Trimming stripped 3 bases from V and 4 bases from J, with 13 bases between. Germline CDR1 is LNHDA and CDR2 is SQIVND (reference sequence). The CDR3 runs to 15 residues. This chain's CDR3 is CASSIRTVGNQPQHF. The CDR3 coding sequence is TGTGCCAGTAGTATTCGGACAGTAGGTAATCAGCCCCAGCATTTT.

The chain carries TRBV2 and TRBJ1-2; D might be TRBD1 (5 bases). The CDR3 covers 13 residues. With 3 bases removed from V and 4 bases from J, the gap between germline ends came to 9 bases. Germline V gene data show CDR1 as SNHLY and CDR2 as FYNNEI. The CDR3 spells CASSDGDSYGYTF. For the CDR3, the DNA is TGTGCCAGCAGTGACGGTGACAGCTATGGCTACACCTTC. Combining the CDR3 with reference TRBV2 and TRBJ1-2 gives the whole variable domain EPEVTQTPSHQVTQMGQEVILRCVPISNHLYFYWYRQILGQKVEFLVSFYNNEISEKSEIFDDQFSVERPDGSNFTLKIRSTKLEDSAMYFCASSDGDSYGYTFGSGTRLTVV.

This rearrangement joins TRBV18 to TRBJ2-7; possibly TRBD1 for D (5 bases). The germline V gene encodes CDR1 KGHSH and CDR2 LQKENI. This CDR3 region has 14 residues. V was trimmed by 7 bases and J by 5 bases, leaving 18 bases between them. The CDR3 bases are TGTGCCAGCTTCCGCCTTCAGGGTAATAACGAGCAGTACTTC. Its protein product is CASFRLQGNNEQYF. Together with reference TRBV18 and TRBJ2-7, the CDR3 gives the full variable domain: NAGVMQNPRHLVRRRGQEARLRCSPMKGHSHVYWYRQLPEEGLKFMVYLQKENIIDESGMPKERFSAEFPKEGPSILRIQQVVRGDSAAYFCASFRLQGNNEQYFGPGTRLTVT.

CDR3 DNA: TGCGCCAGCACCCCAGGGACATCAGGAGGCGGCTACACCTTC. It translates to CASTPGTSGGGYTF. This chain uses TRBV5-1 with TRBJ1-2; D possibly corresponds to TRBD1 (6 bases). The CDR3 covers 14 residues. V shed 6 bases and J shed 8 bases, with 20 bases lying between them. Germline loops: CDR1 SGHRS, CDR2 YFSETQ.

A few counts support this clone. The V and J genes are TRBV28 and TRBJ2-1; 10 nucleotides agree with TRBD1. Looked up from germline, CDR1 is MDHEN and CDR2 is SYDVKM. J lost 1 base, V lost 5 bases, and 23 bases had no gene match. This CDR3 spans 22 amino acids. The CDR3 region has the DNA TGTGCCAGCAGTCTACGACAGGGGGCAACCACTAGCGCCACCATATCCTACAATGAGCAGTTCTTC. Protein product: CASSLRQGATTSATISYNEQFF.

CDR3 sequence: CASSGLASGELFF. The CDR3 DNA sequence: TGTGCCAGCAGCGGCTTGGCGTCCGGGGAGCTGTTTTTT. This rearrangement joins TRBV5-6 to TRBJ2-2; D is unresolved. The CDR3 contains 13 residues. With 4 bases removed from V and 6 bases from J, the gap between germline ends came to 10 bases. Germline V gene sequence: CDR1 SGHDT, CDR2 YYEEEE. The full variable domain, in which reference TRBV5-6 and TRBJ2-2 provide the parts outside the CDR3, is DAGVTQSPTHLIKTRGQQVTLRCSPKSGHDTVSWYQQALGQGPQFIFQYYEEEERQRGNFPDRFSGHQFPNYSSELNVNALLLGDSALYLCASSGLASGELFFGEGSRLTVL.